These T cell receptor beta chains were read from a single sample in a study of sequential checkpoint blockade in melanoma. Libraries were prepared by immunoSEQ multiplex PCR; TCRdb keeps only in-frame clonotypes and omits some of them. Here the sample spans 30,000 or so clones, approximately 86% being singletons. The input for sequencing was CD8+ T cells sorted from blood (inferred from file names), taken from a patient given nivolumab and ipilimumab in sequence. Every receptor here comes from a human donor with melanoma. Both conserved end residues are part of each CDR3. A D gene is named only where the DNA matches it firmly. The size of a clone is reported for some rows only, either as once, few or many, or as a class for expanded clones.

clone_size j_call cdr3_length v_call d_call cdr3_nt cdr3_aa
- TRBJ2-3 16 TRBV4-3 TRBD2 TGCGCCAGCAGCCAAGAAGGTGCGGGGGACACAGATACGCAGTATTTT CASSQEGAGDTDTQYF
- TRBJ1-1 14 TRBV27 - TGTGCCAGCAGTTTAGTAGGGGCGAACACTGAAGCTTTCTTT CASSLVGANTEAFF
- TRBJ2-2 14 TRBV18 TRBD1 TGTGCCAGCTTATGGACAGGGAACACCGGGGAGCTGTTTTTT CASLWTGNTGELFF
- TRBJ1-2 13 TRBV28 - TGTGCCACCACAGGGCCCCGCGGCTATGGCTACACCTTC CATTGPRGYGYTF
- TRBJ2-7 14 TRBV12-5 - TGTGCTAGTGCCCTGACAATCCCGAACTACGAGCAGTACTTC CASALTIPNYEQYF
- TRBJ2-7 15 TRBV27 TRBD1 TGTGCCAGCAGTAATACAGGGGGCCCGATCTACGAGCAGTACTTC CASSNTGGPIYEQYF
- TRBJ2-1 13 TRBV5-4 - TGTGCCAGCAGCTTATCGACAGTTTATGAGCAGTTCTTC CASSLSTVYEQFF
- TRBJ2-7 13 TRBV19 - TGTGCCAGTAGTATAGCGGCGGCGGCCGAGCAGTACTTC CASSIAAAAEQYF
- TRBJ2-1 16 TRBV9 TRBD2 TGTGCCAGCAGCGCGCTAGCGGCCAGCTCCTACAATGAGCAGTTCTTC CASSALAASSYNEQFF
once TRBJ1-4 14 TRBV7-9 TRBD1 TGTGCCAGCAGCCGCCGGGACAGTCGTGAAAAACTGTTTTTT CASSRRDSREKLFF
- TRBJ2-1 16 TRBV27 - TGTGCCAGCAGTTTATCGTTCGTGAGCTCCTACAATGAGCAGTTCTTC CASSLSFVSSYNEQFF
once TRBJ2-7 13 TRBV6-5 - TGTGCCAGCAGCCTGACTAGTAGGTACGAGCAGTACTTC CASSLTSRYEQYF
- TRBJ1-4 17 TRBV7-8 TRBD1 TGTGCCAGCAGCCAACAGGGGGGACTGGCGGCTAATGAAAAACTGTTTTTT CASSQQGGLAANEKLFF
- TRBJ1-1 13 TRBV28 TRBD1 TGTGCCAGCAGAGACAGGGGGAACACTGAAGCTTTCTTT CASRDRGNTEAFF
- TRBJ2-3 14 TRBV6-6 TRBD2 TGTGCCAGCAGCTGGGGACTAGCCACAGATACGCAGTATTTT CASSWGLATDTQYF
few TRBJ2-7 16 TRBV9 TRBD2 TGTGCCAGCAGCGCCGAACCAGCGGGGTACGCCTACGAGCAGTACTTC CASSAEPAGYAYEQYF
few TRBJ2-7 14 TRBV11-2 TRBD1 TGTGCCAGCAGCTTACAGGGGGTATCCTACGAGCAGTACTTC CASSLQGVSYEQYF
few TRBJ1-1 16 TRBV6-5 TRBD1 TGTGCCAGCAGTTACTCGACCAGGGGGCGTGTAGCTGAAGCTTTCTTT CASSYSTRGRVAEAFF
- TRBJ1-2 17 TRBV14 - TGTGCCAGCAGCCAAGAGGCCGAACTGTGGGGCTACTATGGCTACACCTTC CASSQEAELWGYYGYTF
- TRBJ1-5 15 TRBV19 - TGTGCCAGTAGTATAGTTTGGGGACTAAATCAGCCCCAGCATTTT CASSIVWGLNQPQHF
- TRBJ2-1 15 TRBV27 TRBD2 TGTGCCAGCAGTATCGGACTAGCGGGTCTTCGTGAGCAGTTCTTC CASSIGLAGLREQFF
- TRBJ1-1 14 TRBV10-3 - TGTGCCATCAGTGACGGAGGCCCGGCGTCGAGAGCTTTCTTT CAISDGGPASRAFF
- TRBJ1-2 14 TRBV30 - TGTGCCTGGAGTGTTAAAGTCCCAAGAGAGGGCTACACCTTC CAWSVKVPREGYTF
- TRBJ2-7 13 TRBV9 TRBD2 TGTGCCAGCGGGGCGGGGGGCCTTTACGAGCAGTACTTC CASGAGGLYEQYF
- TRBJ2-5 11 TRBV25-1 TRBD1 TGTGCCAGCAAGGGACAGGGGGCCCAGTACTTC CASKGQGAQYF
- TRBJ1-2 15 TRBV6-1 - TGTGCCAGCAGAGAATGGGGGGTCATTAACTATGGCTACACCTTC CASREWGVINYGYTF
few TRBJ1-1 14 TRBV19 TRBD1 TGTGCCAGTAGTATCGGACAGGGGTACACTGAAGCTTTCTTT CASSIGQGYTEAFF
- TRBJ1-1 16 TRBV7-6 - TGTGCCAGCAGCTTATCTCGAATGAGAGAGAACACTGAAGCTTTCTTT CASSLSRMRENTEAFF
once TRBJ2-3 14 TRBV27 - TGTGCCAGCAGTATCAACTCCCCCACAGATACGCAGTATTTT CASSINSPTDTQYF
- TRBJ1-2 13 TRBV25-1 - TGTGCCAGCAGCGAGACAATTCACTATGGCTACACCTTC CASSETIHYGYTF
- TRBJ1-2 17 TRBV19 TRBD1 TGTGCCAGTAGTATTGGGGGCCCGGGACAGGAGAACTATGGCTACACCTTC CASSIGGPGQENYGYTF
- TRBJ2-7 12 TRBV7-9 - TGTGCCAGCAGCTTAGGCCGGGACGAGCAGTACTTC CASSLGRDEQYF
- TRBJ2-7 13 TRBV6-6 - TGTGCCAGCAGTTACGAGAGCTCCTACGAGCAGTACTTC CASSYESSYEQYF
- TRBJ1-1 20 TRBV9 TRBD1 TGTGCCAGCAGCGCACATTTAGGGGAATGGACAGGGTCGCCGAGGACTGAAGCTTTCTTT CASSAHLGEWTGSPRTEAFF
- TRBJ1-1 13 TRBV9 - TGTGCCAGCAGCGCGGGATCGAACACTGAAGCTTTCTTT CASSAGSNTEAFF
- TRBJ1-2 16 TRBV6-5 TRBD1 TGTGCCAGCAGTTACTCGACAGGGGAAAGGGACTATGGCTACACCTTC CASSYSTGERDYGYTF
once TRBJ2-1 14 TRBV6-5 TRBD1 TGTGCCAGCAGAACCGGGACAGGGGACGGTGAGCAGTTCTTC CASRTGTGDGEQFF
- TRBJ2-7 14 TRBV6-1 - TGTGCCAGCACCCCGTGGGGGGAAACCTACGAGCAGTACTTC CASTPWGETYEQYF
- TRBJ2-7 15 TRBV7-9 TRBD1 TGTGCCAGCAGCACCCCGCAGGGGGTTCCTTCCGAGCAGTACTTC CASSTPQGVPSEQYF
- TRBJ1-1 14 TRBV5-1 TRBD1 TGCGCCAGCAGCTTACAGGGGACGAACACTGAAGCTTTCTTT CASSLQGTNTEAFF
- TRBJ2-3 16 TRBV12-5 TRBD2 TGTGCTAGTGGTTTGCACCGGGGGGGCCGTAGTGTTACGCAGTATTTT CASGLHRGGRSVTQYF
- TRBJ2-5 20 TRBV28 TRBD2 TGTGCCAGCAGTTTCCCGACTCCGGGACTAGCGGAAGCGTACCTGGGGACCCAGTACTTC CASSFPTPGLAEAYLGTQYF
few TRBJ1-1 16 TRBV21-1 - TGTGCCAGCAGCATTATACTAGGTGGGGAGAACACTGAAGCTTTCTTT CASSIILGGENTEAFF
- TRBJ1-1 16 TRBV6-5 TRBD1 TGTGCCAGCAGTTACCGTGGGACAGATATGAACACTGAAGCTTTCTTT CASSYRGTDMNTEAFF
- TRBJ2-7 15 TRBV7-9 - TGTGCCAGCAGCTTAGATGCTAGCGTTTTCTACGAGCAGTACTTC CASSLDASVFYEQYF
- TRBJ2-3 16 TRBV12-1 - TGTGCCAGCAGCAACCTGGACAGCGAGGGGACAGATACGCAGTATTTT CASSNLDSEGTDTQYF
- TRBJ2-7 15 TRBV5-1 TRBD2 TGCGCCAGCAGCGTCGGACTAGCGGTTACCTACGAGCAGTACTTC CASSVGLAVTYEQYF
- TRBJ2-1 15 TRBV4-1 TRBD1 TGCGCCACCAAACGAGACAGGGCTTATCTCGATGAGCAGTTCTTC CATKRDRAYLDEQFF
- TRBJ2-7 13 TRBV5-4 - TGTGCCAGCAGCTTGGGCAAGCGGTACGAGCAGTACTTC CASSLGKRYEQYF
- TRBJ1-4 16 TRBV9 - TGTGCCAGCAGCGTAGAAGGGGGGGCGGCTAATGAAAAACTGTTTTTT CASSVEGGAANEKLFF
- TRBJ1-6 13 TRBV6-1 - TGTGCCAGCAGCGAGACAGGATTTTCACCCCTCCACTTT CASSETGFSPLHF
- TRBJ2-7 13 TRBV11-2 - TGTGCCAGCAGCTCGGACTGGGGCTACGAGCAGTACTTC CASSSDWGYEQYF